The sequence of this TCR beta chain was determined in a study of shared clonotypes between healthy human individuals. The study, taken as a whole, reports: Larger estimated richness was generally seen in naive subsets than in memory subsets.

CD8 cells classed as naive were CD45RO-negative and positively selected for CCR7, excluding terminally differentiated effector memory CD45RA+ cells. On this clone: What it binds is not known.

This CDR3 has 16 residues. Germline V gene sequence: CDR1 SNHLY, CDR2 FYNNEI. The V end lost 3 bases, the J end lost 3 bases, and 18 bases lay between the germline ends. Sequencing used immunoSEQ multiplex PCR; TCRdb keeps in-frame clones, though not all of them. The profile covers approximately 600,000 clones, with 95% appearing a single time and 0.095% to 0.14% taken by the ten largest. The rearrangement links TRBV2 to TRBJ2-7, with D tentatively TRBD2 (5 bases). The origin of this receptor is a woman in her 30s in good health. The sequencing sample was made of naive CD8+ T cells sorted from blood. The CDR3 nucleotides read TGTGCCAGCAGTGACGGCGGGCCGGCACAGCACTACGAGCAGTACTTC. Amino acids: CASSDGGPAQHYEQYF.